A selection of T cell receptor beta chains follows, all from one sample in a study of cytomegalovirus exposure and HLA in healthy donors. TCRdb keeps only in-frame clones here, not all; method: immunoSEQ multiplex PCR. The sample lists about 200,000 clones, around four fifths occurring once. The sample comprised PBMCs. These receptors came from a woman between 45 and 65 years old in good health and CMV-seropositive. Each CDR3 is given with its conserved first and last residue. A D gene is named only where the DNA matches it firmly.

>TRBD2|TRBJ2-7|TRBV5-4
CASSSLAGGYYEQYF
TGTGCCAGCAGCTCACTAGCGGGAGGGTACTACGAGCAGTACTTC
>NA|TRBJ2-1|TRBV7-2
CASSLAGGPVEQFF
TGTGCCAGCAGCTTAGCGGGGGGGCCAGTTGAGCAGTTCTTC
>TRBD2|TRBJ2-5|TRBV10-1
CASSDGSGLQETQYF
TGCGCCAGCAGTGACGGTAGCGGGCTCCAAGAGACCCAGTACTTC
>TRBD2|TRBJ2-2|TRBV10-3
CAISSTPGTSGGSHVGELFF
TGTGCCATCAGTTCAACACCCGGGACTAGCGGGGGGAGTCATGTCGGGGAGCTGTTTTTT
>NA|TRBJ1-4|TRBV29-1
CSGYWAGEKLFF
TGCAGCGGGTACTGGGCTGGTGAAAAACTGTTTTTT
>NA|TRBJ2-5|TRBV27
CASSLQQGVQETQYF
TGTGCCAGCAGTTTGCAACAGGGCGTACAAGAGACCCAGTACTTC
>NA|TRBJ2-7|TRBV2
CASSSEQGTSYEQYF
TGTGCCAGCAGCTCAGAACAGGGCACCTCCTACGAGCAGTACTTC
>TRBD1|TRBJ2-3|TRBV28
CASRADTGGLTDTQYF
TGTGCCAGCAGAGCCGATACAGGGGGCCTCACAGATACGCAGTATTTT
>NA|TRBJ2-5|TRBV7-2
CASSLPSRETQYF
TGTGCCAGCAGCTTACCTAGTAGGGAGACCCAGTACTTC
>NA|TRBJ1-1|TRBV19
CASSPLQGGNTEAFF
TGTGCCAGTAGTCCGTTACAGGGTGGAAACACTGAAGCTTTCTTT
>NA|TRBJ1-1|TRBV10-3
CAISESAGPNTEAFF
TGTGCCATCAGTGAGTCGGCAGGGCCGAACACTGAAGCTTTCTTT
>NA|TRBJ1-1|TRBV6-1
CASSEQGPTEAFF
TGTGCCAGCAGTGAGCAGGGGCCCACTGAAGCTTTCTTT
>TRBD2|TRBJ2-3|TRBV5-1
CASSYPGLAGGADTQYF
TGCGCCAGCAGCTATCCGGGACTAGCGGGAGGGGCAGATACGCAGTATTTT
>NA|TRBJ2-7|TRBV28
CASTERQGSPYEQYF
TGTGCCAGCACCGAGAGGCAGGGATCTCCCTACGAGCAGTACTTC
>TRBD1|TRBJ2-5|TRBV2
CASSIGQASQETQYF
TGTGCCAGCAGTATCGGACAGGCGAGCCAAGAGACCCAGTACTTC
>NA|TRBJ2-7|TRBV7-9
CSSSSPGDEQYF
TGTTCCAGCAGCTCCCCGGGGGACGAGCAGTACTTC
>TRBD2|TRBJ2-3|TRBV7-2
CASSHPGLAGGLPADTQYF
TGTGCCAGCAGCCACCCGGGACTAGCGGGGGGCCTGCCCGCAGATACGCAGTATTTT